The 17 T cell receptor beta chains presented below share a single source sample, sequenced in a study of blood T cell repertoires in COVID-19. The method was immunoSEQ multiplex PCR; TCRdb's version includes in-frame clones alone and lacks a portion of them. Of 70,000 to 100,000 clones detected, 70% to 90% appear once; the ten largest clones hold roughly 8.1%. The sequencing sample was made of peripheral blood. The receptors here all came from a woman in her seventies with acute or convalescent COVID-19.

This chain uses TRBV19 with TRBJ2-2; TRBD1 agrees at 11 bases. The V segment lost 3 bases and the J segment 6 bases; nucleotides outside the gene matches: 3. Germline lookup yields CDR1 LNHDA and CDR2 SQIVND (reference sequence). CDR3 size: 15 residues. CDR3 in amino acids: CASSIGTGGPGELFF. DNA for the CDR3: TGTGCCAGTAGTATCGGGACAGGGGGACCCGGGGAGCTGTTTTTT.

The gene calls are TRBV11-3 and TRBJ2-1; D might be TRBD2 (6 bases). Germline V gene lookup returns CDR1 SGHNT and CDR2 YENEEA. With 4 bases removed from V and 15 bases from J, the gap between germline ends came to 19 bases. The CDR3 is 13 residues long. The CDR3 coding sequence is TGTGCCAGCAGCTCCGTGATGGGAGGCGTTAGGTTCTTC. It is translated as CASSSVMGGVRFF.

Turning to this clone: One end of the junction fails to match germline, which may point to a read error. CDR3: CAGRTGNSPLHF. The CDR3, as DNA: TGTGCCGGCAGGACAGGGAATTCACCCCTCCACTTT. The chain recombines TRBV6-5 with TRBJ1-6, with 8 bases lining up with TRBD1. This CDR3 is 12 amino acids long. The V gene's germline CDR1 is MNHEY and CDR2 SVGAGI.

CDR3 region: CASSHPGTGDVRTFF. The DNA of the CDR3 is TGCGCCAGCAGCCACCCCGGGACAGGGGATGTGAGAACTTTCTTT. V gene TRBV4-1 combines with J gene TRBJ1-1, with TRBD1 matching over 10 bases. Per the germline V gene, CDR1 is MGHRA and CDR2 is YSYEKL. The CDR3 runs 15 residues. V was pared by 3 bases and J by 12 bases, with 13 bases of the junction left unmatched.

V is TRBV14 and J is TRBJ1-2; D is undetermined. This CDR3 region has 15 residues. Looked up from germline, CDR1 is SGHDN and CDR2 is FVKESK. V shed 0 bases and J shed 4 bases, with 12 bases lying between them. As DNA, the CDR3 is TGTGCCAGCAGCCAAGATGAGTTAGCGTTCTATGGCTACACCTTC. Its translation is CASSQDELAFYGYTF.

The chain carries TRBV28 and TRBJ2-5; 13 positions match TRBD2. The germline V gene encodes CDR1 MDHEN and CDR2 SYDVKM. The length of the CDR3 is 16 residues. V lost 6 bases to trimming and J lost 2 bases; unmatched junction nucleotides: 6. The CDR3 DNA sequence: TGTGCCAGCAGCCCTACTAGCGGGAGGGAACAAGAGACCCAGTACTTC. Translating gives CASSPTSGREQETQYF.

The chain carries TRBV2 and TRBJ1-4, with D possibly matching TRBD1 (6 bases). This CDR3 comprises 15 residues. Trimming took off 1 base at V and 8 bases at J, with 14 bases between the two ends. Germline V CDR1 and CDR2: SNHLY, FYNNEI. CDR3 residues: CASSEVSRGGEKLFF. The CDR3 coding sequence is TGTGCCAGCAGTGAAGTATCCAGGGGTGGAGAAAAACTGTTTTTT.

The rearrangement uses TRBV11-3 and TRBJ2-7; 7 nucleotides align to TRBD1. The CDR3 length is 13 residues. Germline assignment: CDR1 SGHNT and CDR2 YENEEA. V shed 1 base, J shed 6 bases, and the junction held 3 bases outside the gene matches. The CDR3 reads CASSLGAGGEQYF. The CDR3 DNA reads TGTGCCAGCAGCTTAGGGGCAGGGGGCGAGCAGTACTTC.

The V and J genes are TRBV3-1 (or the pseudogene TRBV3-2) and TRBJ2-5; 16 bases map to TRBD2. CDR3 length: 18 residues. Germline V gives CDR1 LGHDT, CDR2 YNNKEL (reference sequence). V lost 4 bases, J lost 4 bases, and 9 bases stayed unmatched. The CDR3 protein is CASSRRSGTSGGAETQYF. CDR3 nucleotides: TGTGCCAGCAGCCGACGGTCGGGGACTAGCGGGGGGGCAGAGACCCAGTACTTC.

This clone was found a few times. The CDR3 DNA is TGTGCCAGTAGTATAGCCAAGAGAGGTAGCAATGAGCAGTTCTTC. This sequence encodes CASSIAKRGSNEQFF. The rearrangement joins TRBV19 to TRBJ2-1; D ambiguous. The CDR3 has 15 residues. Germline lookup yields CDR1 LNHDA and CDR2 SQIVND (reference sequence). V was pared by 1 base and J by 6 bases, with 13 bases between.

The genes are TRBV5-1 and TRBJ2-1; a weak D match, TRBD1 (6 bases). V shed 0 bases and J shed 9 bases, with 10 bases lying between them. This CDR3 region has 13 residues. The germline V gene encodes CDR1 SGHRS and CDR2 YFSETQ. The DNA for the CDR3 is TGCGCCAGCAGCTTGGTGGTGACAGGTGAGCAGTTCTTC. It specifies CASSLVVTGEQFF.

This clone was seen a few times. The genes are TRBV29-1 and TRBJ1-1; D might be TRBD1 (5 bases). Germline CDR1 SQVTM, CDR2 ANQGSEA. The CDR3 is made up of 12 amino acids. V lost 4 bases, J lost 5 bases, and 11 bases lay in between. Here the CDR3 DNA reads TGCAGCGTTGTAAGGGGAGGAACTGAAGCTTTCTTT. Amino acid sequence: CSVVRGGTEAFF.

The rearrangement joins TRBV5-1 to TRBJ2-2; 9 nucleotides match TRBD1. Germline CDR1 and CDR2: SGHRS and YFSETQ. J was trimmed by 3 bases and V by 5 bases; bases with no gene match: 5. The CDR3 spans 15 residues. This chain's CDR3 is CASRRTGVDTGELFF. The CDR3 region has the DNA TGCGCCAGCAGGCGGACAGGGGTGGACACCGGGGAGCTGTTTTTT. Together with reference TRBV5-1 and TRBJ2-2, the CDR3 gives the full variable domain: KAGVTQTPRYLIKTRGQQVTLSCSPISGHRSVSWYQQTPGQGLQFLFEYFSETQRNKGNFPGRFSGRQFSNSRSEMNVSTLELGDSALYLCASRRTGVDTGELFFGEGSRLTVL.

V and J are TRBV7-8 and TRBJ2-5; TRBD2 aligns across 9 bases. CDR3 length: 19 residues. V dropped 1 base and J dropped 5; count of bases not matched to a gene: 17. Germline assignment: CDR1 SGHVS and CDR2 FQNEAQ. Here the CDR3 reads CASSLGALPGAGGFETQYF. The CDR3 DNA reads TGTGCCAGCAGCTTAGGCGCGCTCCCCGGAGCGGGAGGCTTCGAGACCCAGTACTTC. Supplemented by reference TRBV7-8 and TRBJ2-5, the full variable domain reads GAGVSQSPRYKVAKRGQDVALRCDPISGHVSLFWYQQALGQGPEFLTYFQNEAQLDKSGLPSDRFFAERPEGSVSTLKIQRTQQEDSAVYLCASSLGALPGAGGFETQYFGPGTRLLVL.

This chain links TRBV7-2 with TRBJ2-2; D is undetermined. Germline CDR1 is SGHTA and CDR2 is FQGNSA. The CDR3 totals 15 residues. V was clipped by 4 bases and J by 6 bases, with 15 bases between them. CDR3 amino acids: CASSSPTGVPGELFF. CDR3 in DNA: TGTGCCAGCAGCTCCCCGACCGGAGTCCCCGGGGAGCTGTTTTTT.

The V call is TRBV5-1, the J call TRBJ1-2, with TRBD1 as a possible D gene (6 bases). Trimming stripped 3 bases from V and 8 bases from J, with 20 bases between. The CDR3 has 15 residues. The germline V gene has CDR1 SGHRS and CDR2 YFSETQ. The CDR3 loop reads CASSSTQGLSGGYTF. CDR3 nucleotide sequence: TGCGCCAGCAGCTCAACACAGGGATTGTCGGGCGGCTACACCTTC.

The chain is built from TRBV15 and TRBJ1-2, with D perhaps TRBD1 (6 bases). Trimming pared 5 bases from V and 0 bases from J, leaving 10 bases between. There are 14 residues in the CDR3. CDR1 is LNHNV, CDR2 YYDKDF, per germline (reference sequence). CDR3 loop: CATSYRQANYGYTF. For the CDR3, the DNA is TGTGCCACCAGCTACCGACAGGCTAACTATGGCTACACCTTC.